The 17 T cell receptor beta chains below were found in one sample sequenced in a study of CD8 T cells in cerebrospinal fluid in Alzheimer's disease. After re-calling the 10x single-cell sequencing reads, TCRdb lists one entry per CDR3 protein, DNA absent. The listing contains about 1,100 distinct CDR3 sequences. Sequenced sample: cerebrospinal fluid. All receptors derive from a human donor with Parkinson's disease.

This clonotype is labeled medium-sized based on frequency. The chain uses TRBV6-5 and TRBJ2-7. This CDR3 contains 11 residues. CDR1 is MNHEY, CDR2 SVGAGI, per germline. The CDR3 reads CASSHGHEQYF.

By frequency, this clonotype registers medium-sized (0.01 to 0.1%). The V and J genes are TRBV9 and TRBJ1-1; TCRdb outputs TRBD1, but without DNA this stays unchecked. Germline CDR1 and CDR2: SGDLS and YYNGEE. CDR3 length equals 15 residues. The CDR3 protein is CASSVTGQMNTEAFF.

According to its frequency, this clonotype is medium-sized. This chain connects TRBV3-1 to TRBJ2-3; as DNA is missing, the TRBD2 call by TCRdb cannot be tested. The CDR3 is made up of 18 amino acids. The germline V gene encodes CDR1 LGHDT and CDR2 YNNKEL (reference sequence). CDR3 in amino acids: CASSRQSLGLAVTDTQYF.

This clonotype is medium-sized (0.01 to 0.1%) by frequency. This sequence joins TRBV30 and TRBJ1-1; TCRdb's D call, TRBD1, is unchecked because there is no DNA. CDR3 length: 12 amino acids. Germline lookup yields CDR1 GTSNPN and CDR2 SVGIG (reference sequence). CDR3 sequence: CAGNRDSATAFF.

This clonotype ranks as medium-sized in terms of frequency. The genes are TRBV7-9 and TRBJ1-3. Per the germline V gene, CDR1 is SEHNR and CDR2 is FQNEAQ (reference sequence). The CDR3 runs 13 residues. The CDR3 is CASEPSSGNTIYF.

This clonotype is labeled medium-sized based on frequency. The J gene is TRBJ2-7, the V gene TRBV5-1; TCRdb's D gene call, TRBD1, goes unchecked for lack of DNA. Germline CDR1 is SGHRS and CDR2 is YFSETQ. This CDR3 has 14 amino acids. The CDR3 loop reads CASSQTGDTYEQYF.

V and J are TRBV24-1 and TRBJ2-5. The CDR3 consists of 15 residues. Germline V gives CDR1 KGHDR, CDR2 SFDVKD. CDR3 residues: CATSDLWADQETQYF.

By frequency, this clonotype registers large. The chain joins TRBV2 to TRBJ2-5; TCRdb picks TRBD2, but there is no DNA to check that call. Germline V gene sequence: CDR1 SNHLY, CDR2 FYNNEI. The CDR3 totals 12 residues. This CDR3 is CASRLAEETQYF.

Considering frequency, this clonotype is medium-sized. This chain joins TRBV7-4 and TRBJ1-4; TCRdb's D gene call, TRBD1, goes unchecked for lack of DNA. The V gene's germline CDR1 is SGHVT and CDR2 SQSDAQ. The CDR3 totals 16 residues. CDR3 protein: CASSPKRARGSEKLFF.

This clonotype is labeled medium-sized based on frequency. V and J are TRBV7-7 and TRBJ2-2; TCRdb lists TRBD1, though no DNA is available to test this call. Looked up from germline, CDR1 is SSHAT and CDR2 is FNYEAQ (reference sequence). The CDR3 runs to 16 residues. Here the CDR3 reads CASSRGRGSNTGELFF.

This clonotype ranks as medium-sized (0.01 to 0.1%) in terms of frequency. The chain couples TRBV7-2 to TRBJ2-7; TCRdb's D call of TRBD2 is untestable without DNA. The CDR3 runs 15 residues. The germline V gene has CDR1 SGHTA and CDR2 FQGNSA. This chain's CDR3 is CASSSLLTSKYEQYF.

The rearrangement joins TRBV5-4 to TRBJ2-5; without DNA, the TCRdb call of TRBD2 cannot be checked. Germline values: CDR1 SGHNT, CDR2 YYREEE (reference sequence). This CDR3 contains 16 residues. Here the CDR3 reads CASSPGTSGRQETQYF. Supplemented by reference TRBV5-4 and TRBJ2-5, the full variable domain reads ETGVTQSPTHLIKTRGQQVTLRCSSQSGHNTVSWYQQALGQGPQFIFQYYREEENGRGNFPPRFSGLQFPNYSSELNVNALELDDSALYLCASSPGTSGRQETQYFGPGTRLLVL.

This clonotype registers medium-sized (0.01 to 0.1%) by frequency. The rearrangement joins TRBV29-1 to TRBJ1-2. This CDR3 comprises 13 residues. Per the germline V gene, CDR1 is SQVTM and CDR2 is ANQGSEA. This CDR3 is CSVEAAYQDGYTF. Variable domain in full (rest from reference TRBV29-1 and TRBJ1-2): SAVISQKPSRDICQRGTSLTIQCQVDSQVTMMFWYRQQPGQSLTLIATANQGSEATYESGFVIDKFPISRPNLTFSTLTVSNMSPEDSSIYLCSVEAAYQDGYTFGSGTRLTVV.

By frequency, this clonotype is medium-sized. J is TRBJ1-1 and V is TRBV6-5. The CDR3 contains 17 residues. CDR1 is MNHEY, CDR2 SVGAGI, per germline. CDR3 amino acids: CASSYSGGSYMNTEAFF.

This clonotype counts as medium-sized by frequency. The CDR3 here is CASSSGVVSTDTQYF. The J gene is TRBJ2-3, the V gene TRBV9; TCRdb's D call, TRBD1, is unchecked because there is no DNA. Germline CDR1 is SGDLS and CDR2 is YYNGEE. This CDR3 spans 15 amino acids.

Frequency places this clonotype as large. This chain links TRBV7-9 with TRBJ1-1; the D call of TRBD1 rests on TCRdb alone, since no DNA is present to check it. The CDR3 has 17 amino acids. Germline CDR1 reads SEHNR; CDR2 reads FQNEAQ (reference sequence). The CDR3 spells CASSLDLGQGISTEAFF.

This clonotype is called medium-sized based on its frequency. V is TRBV18 and J is TRBJ1-1; TCRdb designates TRBD1, a call that cannot be tested without DNA. Germline V gene lookup returns CDR1 KGHSH and CDR2 LQKENI. This CDR3 has 15 amino acids. The CDR3 loop is CASSPPFPGNTEAFF.